This T cell receptor beta chain appears in the sequencing data of a study of T cell responses to AZD1222 COVID-19 vaccine. Study background: Combined were second doses at about 4 or about 12 weeks.

Produced via immunoSEQ multiplex PCR; TCRdb's table is partial and in-frame only. The repertoire has roughly 120,000 clones, around 93% of them found once; the top ten carry roughly 7.6%. The CDR3 totals 13 residues. Germline assignment: CDR1 SGHDT and CDR2 YYEEEE. Trimming removed 2 bases at V and 1 base at J, with 6 bases between. Whole-study results and caveats: After the peak T cell response, and only then, were repertoires sampled.

On this clone: As yet, its antigen is unknown.

The TCR comes from an adult in good health. Specimen: peripheral blood, collected on day 0 of AZD1222 vaccination. The rearrangement joins TRBV5-6 to TRBJ1-1; D uncertain. The CDR3 is CASSLRQNTEAFF. The CDR3 nucleotides read TGTGCCAGCAGCTTAAGGCAGAACACTGAAGCTTTCTTT.